A single sample is the source of the 32 T cell receptor beta chains below, sequenced in a study of shared clonotypes between healthy human individuals (dated by TCRdb to the early 2020s). Libraries were built with the immunoSEQ multiplex PCR assay. Entries here come from immuneACCESS through TCRdb and include only in-frame sequences with V and J called. Some clones fail to appear in such tables; in the studies checked, an unresolved V gene covers under half of the shortfall, and the cause of the remainder is unknown. This sample is represented by over a million clones; roughly 95% of them were singletons. The top ten hold approximately 1% of the sample. The sequencing input was naive CD4+ T cells sorted from blood. The sample's cell subset or site label is to be understood as: CD45RA+ positively selected. The source of these receptors is a man aged 30 to 39 in good health.

The chain links TRBV18 to TRBJ2-5; D may correspond to TRBD1 or TRBD2 (6 bases each). Germline values: CDR1 KGHSH, CDR2 LQKENI. V dropped 6 bases and J dropped 4 bases, with 15 bases sitting between them. The length of the CDR3 is 14 residues. In nucleotides, the CDR3 is TGTGCCAGCTCTCGACAGGAGGGCCTAGAGACCCAGTACTTC. Translated: CASSRQEGLETQYF.

The genes are TRBV6-1 and TRBJ2-7; no clear D. Germline V lookup: CDR1 MNHNS, CDR2 SASEGT. Trimming removed 6 bases at V and 2 bases at J, with 11 bases between. This CDR3 spans 13 amino acids. This CDR3 is CASSDLGPYEQYF. CDR3 bases: TGTGCCAGCAGCGACTTGGGCCCCTACGAGCAGTACTTC.

This chain links TRBV2 with TRBJ2-3; no clear D gene. The CDR3 loop spans 13 amino acids. Trimming took off 7 bases at V and 1 base at J, with 9 bases between the two ends. Germline V gene data show CDR1 as SNHLY and CDR2 as FYNNEI. This CDR3 is CASTLTRTDTQYF. The CDR3 bases are TGTGCCAGCACATTGACTCGCACAGATACGCAGTATTTT. The full variable domain, its missing parts supplied by reference TRBV2 and TRBJ2-3, is EPEVTQTPSHQVTQMGQEVILRCVPISNHLYFYWYRQILGQKVEFLVSFYNNEISEKSEIFDDQFSVERPDGSNFTLKIRSTKLEDSAMYFCASTLTRTDTQYFGPGTRLTVL.

This sequence joins TRBV11-3 and TRBJ2-7; no reliable D call. V was clipped by 2 bases and J by 0 bases, with 8 bases between them. The length of the CDR3 is 14 residues. Germline V gene sequence: CDR1 SGHNT, CDR2 YENEEA. CDR3 amino acids: CASSLYSVSYEQYF. CDR3 DNA: TGTGCCAGCAGCTTATACTCGGTCTCCTACGAGCAGTACTTC. The full variable domain, with the rest looked up from reference TRBV11-3 and TRBJ2-7, is EAGVVQSPRYKIIEKKQPVAFWCNPISGHNTLYWYLQNLGQGPELLIRYENEEAVDDSQLPKDRFSAERLKGVDSTLKIQPAELGDSAVYLCASSLYSVSYEQYFGPGTRLTVT.

The chain employs TRBV19 and TRBJ2-7; a possible D gene is TRBD2 (6 bases). The CDR3 runs 17 residues. Per the germline V gene, CDR1 is LNHDA and CDR2 is SQIVND (reference sequence). With 2 bases removed from V and 3 bases from J, the gap between germline ends came to 20 bases. Here the CDR3 DNA reads TGTGCCAGTAGTATAACCGGTATCGGGGGAGGAAACTACGAGCAGTACTTC. Residues: CASSITGIGGGNYEQYF. The full variable domain, its missing parts supplied by reference TRBV19 and TRBJ2-7, is DGGITQSPKYLFRKEGQNVTLSCEQNLNHDAMYWYRQDPGQGLRLIYYSQIVNDFQKGDIAEGYSVSREKKESFPLTVTSAQKNPTAFYLCASSITGIGGGNYEQYFGPGTRLTVT.

The chain combines TRBV29-1 with TRBJ2-5; D assignment may be TRBD1 or TRBD2 (6 bases each). The J call may be wrong; the DNA end is better matched by TRBJ2-7. The CDR3 contains 13 residues. Germline V gene sequence: CDR1 SQVTM, CDR2 ANQGSEA. The CDR3 loop is CSVDDSRGREQYF. In DNA form, the CDR3 reads TGCAGCGTTGACGACAGCCGGGGGCGCGAGCAGTACTTC.

This chain links TRBV29-1 with TRBJ1-1; D possibly corresponds to TRBD1 (5 bases). Germline loops: CDR1 SQVTM, CDR2 ANQGSEA. V was pared by 4 bases and J by 1 base, with 13 bases between. CDR3 length equals 14 residues. The DNA for the CDR3 is TGCAGCGTTGGACCCGGGACGGAGAACACTGAAGCTTTCTTT. It yields the protein CSVGPGTENTEAFF.

CDR3 protein: CASSRIAGGTRQETQYF. In DNA, the CDR3 is TGTGCCAGCAGTAGGATAGCGGGAGGGACCCGGCAAGAGACCCAGTACTTC. V is TRBV2 and J is TRBJ2-5; 11 bases fit TRBD2. With 5 bases clipped from V and 2 bases from J, the junction kept 10 bases outside the gene matches. Per the germline V gene, CDR1 is SNHLY and CDR2 is FYNNEI. This CDR3 is 17 amino acids long.

The rearrangement links TRBV2 to TRBJ2-7, with D tentatively TRBD1 (6 bases). V was cut by 7 bases and J by 4 bases, with 14 bases left in between. Germline CDR1 is SNHLY and CDR2 is FYNNEI. The CDR3 is 13 residues long. As DNA, the CDR3 is TGTGCCAGCATATGGGACACGATTTACGAGCAGTACTTC. Its protein product is CASIWDTIYEQYF. The full variable domain, its missing parts supplied by reference TRBV2 and TRBJ2-7, is EPEVTQTPSHQVTQMGQEVILRCVPISNHLYFYWYRQILGQKVEFLVSFYNNEISEKSEIFDDQFSVERPDGSNFTLKIRSTKLEDSAMYFCASIWDTIYEQYFGPGTRLTVT.

The rearrangement links TRBV6-1 to TRBJ2-1; no clear D gene. Germline CDR1 is MNHNS and CDR2 is SASEGT. The CDR3 runs 12 residues. Between the trimmed V and J ends, which lost 7 bases and 0 bases, there was a span of 4 bases. The CDR3 DNA is TGTGCCAGCACTAGCTCCTACAATGAGCAGTTCTTC. The encoded protein is CASTSSYNEQFF.

This chain uses TRBV4-3 with TRBJ2-1; 10 positions agree with TRBD1. Germline V gives CDR1 LGHNA, CDR2 YSLEER. V was pared by 4 bases and J by 10 bases, with 7 bases of the junction left unmatched. The CDR3 is 14 residues long. Written as DNA, the CDR3 is TGCGCCAGCAGCCTCCTCGGGACAGGGGAAGAGCAGTTCTTC. The encoded protein is CASSLLGTGEEQFF.

The chain has TRBV29-1 and TRBJ2-3; D unresolved. CDR1 is SQVTM and CDR2 is ANQGSEA in the germline V gene. The V gene lost 6 bases and the J gene lost 4 bases, with 17 bases spanning the gap. The CDR3 contains 14 residues. The CDR3 here is CSVATNAAPDTQYF. DNA for the CDR3: TGCAGCGTAGCGACGAATGCGGCTCCAGATACGCAGTATTTT.

The V gene is TRBV2, the J gene TRBJ2-7; 7 bases are shared with TRBD1. J lost 3 bases, V lost 5 bases, and 10 bases had no gene match. The CDR3 spans 15 residues. Germline CDR1 SNHLY, CDR2 FYNNEI. CDR3 bases: TGTGCCAGCAGTAGTTGGGACAGCTTAGGCTACGAGCAGTACTTC. This gives the protein CASSSWDSLGYEQYF. Looking up the rest from reference TRBV2 and TRBJ2-7 gives the full variable domain: EPEVTQTPSHQVTQMGQEVILRCVPISNHLYFYWYRQILGQKVEFLVSFYNNEISEKSEIFDDQFSVERPDGSNFTLKIRSTKLEDSAMYFCASSSWDSLGYEQYFGPGTRLTVT.

Only one count was recorded for this clone. DNA of the CDR3: TGTGCCAGCTCACCCCCCTTGACCTACGAGCAGTACTTC. Translated, it gives CASSPPLTYEQYF. The chain is built from TRBV18 and TRBJ2-7; unclear D gene. Per germline, CDR1 KGHSH and CDR2 LQKENI. V lost 3 bases and J 2 bases, leaving 8 bases between the germline ends. The CDR3 is 13 amino acids.

The gene calls are TRBV27 and TRBJ2-3; perhaps TRBD1 as D (6 bases). Germline CDR1 reads MNHEY; CDR2 reads SMNVEV (reference sequence). The V end lost 2 bases, the J end lost 5 bases, and 11 bases lay between the germline ends. This CDR3 comprises 14 residues. The CDR3 loop is CASSLELGGDTQYF. The CDR3, as DNA: TGTGCCAGCAGTTTAGAACTAGGGGGAGATACGCAGTATTTT.

The chain has TRBV2 and TRBJ2-1; D is uncertain. The CDR3 covers 15 residues. V lost 4 bases and J 1 base, leaving 11 bases between the germline ends. Germline V lookup: CDR1 SNHLY, CDR2 FYNNEI. The CDR3 loop is CASSAHHQSYNEQFF. CDR3 DNA: TGTGCCAGCAGTGCCCACCACCAATCCTACAATGAGCAGTTCTTC.

The rearrangement uses TRBV19 and TRBJ2-5, with 10 positions matching TRBD2. CDR3 size: 14 residues. Unmatched junction bases numbered 7, after V lost 7 bases and J lost 5 bases. The germline V gene encodes CDR1 LNHDA and CDR2 SQIVND (reference sequence). The CDR3 coding sequence is TGTGCCAGTAAATTGGCTAGCGGGAGTGAGACCCAGTACTTC. Protein sequence: CASKLASGSETQYF. The whole variable domain, filled in from reference TRBV19 and TRBJ2-5, reads DGGITQSPKYLFRKEGQNVTLSCEQNLNHDAMYWYRQDPGQGLRLIYYSQIVNDFQKGDIAEGYSVSREKKESFPLTVTSAQKNPTAFYLCASKLASGSETQYFGPGTRLLVL.

V and J are TRBV7-8 and TRBJ1-4; TRBD1 agrees at 7 bases. V gave up 1 base and J gave up 0 bases; unmatched junction bases: 8. CDR1 and CDR2 from the germline V gene are SGHVS and FQNEAQ. The CDR3 is made up of 18 amino acids. The CDR3 protein is CASSLGPQGTTTNEKLFF. The CDR3 nucleotides are TGTGCCAGCAGCTTAGGTCCACAGGGGACAACAACTAATGAAAAACTGTTTTTT.

This clone was seen only once. The chain uses TRBV5-5 and TRBJ2-3, with 11 positions matching TRBD1. Per the germline V gene, CDR1 is SGHKS and CDR2 is YYEKEE (reference sequence). The length of the CDR3 is 16 residues. The ends lost 5 bases at V and 2 bases at J; junction bases unmatched: 7. The DNA of the CDR3 is TGTGCCAGCAGATCTGGGGACAGGGGGGACACAGATACGCAGTATTTT. This translates into CASRSGDRGDTDTQYF.

This clone appeared a single time. The CDR3 here is CASSEDRAGANVLTF. DNA for the CDR3: TGTGCCAGCAGTGAAGACAGGGCTGGGGCCAACGTCCTGACTTTC. The chain joins TRBV2 to TRBJ2-6; D may be TRBD1 (6 bases). CDR1 and CDR2 (germline): SNHLY, FYNNEI. Deletions cut 1 base from V and 2 bases from J, with 6 bases between. CDR3 length: 15 amino acids.

The chain employs TRBV28 and TRBJ1-1, with D uncertain. The CDR3 spans 12 residues. Deletions cut 1 base from V and 3 bases from J, with 3 bases between. CDR1 and CDR2 from the germline V gene are MDHEN and SYDVKM. The CDR3 nucleotides are TGTGCCAGCAGTTTATCTGACACTGAAGCTTTCTTT. Translating it yields CASSLSDTEAFF.

The rearrangement links TRBV19 to TRBJ2-7, with D tentatively TRBD2 (6 bases). V dropped 3 bases and J dropped 1 base, with 13 bases sitting between them. CDR1 is LNHDA, CDR2 SQIVND, per germline (reference sequence). The CDR3 length is 15 residues. The CDR3 DNA follows: TGTGCCAGTAGTATTGGGGGGAGTTTGTCCTACGAGCAGTACTTC. This encodes CASSIGGSLSYEQYF.

In DNA form, the CDR3 reads TGTGCCAGGAGGACTAGCGGGGCCTACGAGCAGTACTTC. It encodes CARRTSGAYEQYF. The rearrangement uses TRBV2 and TRBJ2-7; 12 bases are a match to TRBD2. Germline V gene sequence: CDR1 SNHLY, CDR2 FYNNEI. V was pared by 9 bases and J by 2 bases, with 2 bases of the junction left unmatched. The CDR3 length is 13 residues.

This clone was seen once. The gene calls are TRBV27 and TRBJ2-3; D is unclear. The length of the CDR3 is 14 residues. Germline-derived CDR1 and CDR2 are MNHEY and SMNVEV (reference sequence). V gave up 2 bases and J gave up 0 bases, with 6 bases separating them. Written as DNA, the CDR3 is TGTGCCAGCAGTTTAGCGCTTAGCACAGATACGCAGTATTTT. Encoded protein: CASSLALSTDTQYF.

This rearrangement joins TRBV11-2 to TRBJ2-7, with TRBD2 matching over 8 bases. J was trimmed by 2 bases and V by 2 bases; bases with no gene match: 8. Germline values: CDR1 SGHAT, CDR2 FQNNGV. The CDR3 length is 16 residues. For the CDR3, the DNA is TGTGCCAGCAGCTTATTAGCGGGGAGATTGGCCTACGAGCAGTACTTC. Translation gives CASSLLAGRLAYEQYF.

The genes are TRBV6-6 and TRBJ2-7, with D perhaps TRBD1 (6 bases). The CDR3 sequence is 16 residues long. V was trimmed by 2 bases and J by 3 bases, leaving 17 bases between them. Looked up from germline, CDR1 is MNHNY and CDR2 is SVGAGI (reference sequence). CDR3 protein: CASSYNIQGPHYEQYF. CDR3 coding DNA: TGTGCCAGCAGTTACAATATTCAGGGGCCCCACTACGAGCAGTACTTC.

This chain links TRBV19 with TRBJ1-1; TRBD1 agrees at 7 bases. Per the germline V gene, CDR1 is LNHDA and CDR2 is SQIVND (reference sequence). J was trimmed by 8 bases and V by 6 bases; bases with no gene match: 9. The CDR3 is made up of 13 amino acids. The CDR3 region is CASRIGTVSEAFF. The CDR3 nucleotides read TGTGCCAGTAGAATCGGGACAGTCTCGGAAGCTTTCTTT.

V is TRBV5-4 and J is TRBJ2-7, with a possible D match to TRBD2 (5 bases). This CDR3 is 16 amino acids long. CDR1 and CDR2 (germline): SGHNT, YYREEE (reference sequence). The germline V and J ends were trimmed by 0 bases and 3 bases, with 16 bases remaining between them. In nucleotides, the CDR3 is TGTGCCAGCAGCTTGGAGGTAGCGAGGTCGGGCTACGAGCAGTACTTC. Translated, it gives CASSLEVARSGYEQYF.

This chain uses TRBV6-1 with TRBJ2-2; TRBD1 might be the D (8 bases). Germline V gene lookup returns CDR1 MNHNS and CDR2 SASEGT. Trimming took 6 bases from V and 5 from J, leaving 16 bases between them. The CDR3 has 15 amino acids. The CDR3 bases are TGTGCCAGCAGCAAAGACAGGGGAGGGACCGGGGAGCTGTTTTTT. Its translation: CASSKDRGGTGELFF.

The chain uses TRBV5-5 and TRBJ1-5; D possibly corresponds to TRBD1 (5 bases). V dropped 0 bases and J dropped 3 bases, with 7 bases sitting between them. The germline V gene encodes CDR1 SGHKS and CDR2 YYEKEE (reference sequence). The CDR3 totals 14 residues. CDR3 in DNA: TGTGCCAGCAGCTTGGCGGGGGACAATCAGCCCCAGCATTTT. The encoded protein is CASSLAGDNQPQHF. The full variable domain, in which reference TRBV5-5 and TRBJ1-5 provide the parts outside the CDR3, is DAGVTQSPTHLIKTRGQQVTLRCSPISGHKSVSWYQQVLGQGPQFIFQYYEKEERGRGNFPDRFSARQFPNYSSELNVNALLLGDSALYLCASSLAGDNQPQHFGDGTRLSIL.

The chain combines TRBV5-1 with TRBJ1-2, with D unclear. This CDR3 region has 14 residues. V shed 5 bases and J shed 0 bases, with 11 bases lying between them. Germline loops: CDR1 SGHRS, CDR2 YFSETQ. CDR3 sequence: CASSPDGANYGYTF. CDR3 DNA sequence: TGCGCCAGCAGTCCGGACGGTGCTAACTATGGCTACACCTTC.

On this clone: Additional DNA sequences in this sample encode the identical CDR3. The rearrangement uses TRBV19 and TRBJ1-5, with 8 bases matching TRBD1. This CDR3 region has 15 residues. Germline assignment: CDR1 LNHDA and CDR2 SQIVND (reference sequence). V shed 6 bases, J shed 0 bases, and the junction held 4 bases outside the gene matches. CDR3 DNA sequence: TGTGCCAGTAGAACACAGGGGGTTAGCAATCAGCCCCAGCATTTT. It is translated as CASRTQGVSNQPQHF.